This T cell receptor (beta chain) stems from a study of response to subunit inactivated influenza vaccine. Overall study results and limits: It was the authors' suggestion that each seasonal influenza vaccination recruits few new T cells.

This clonotype showed up just once. The antigen remains undetermined. In TCRdb, the RT-PCR reads were re-called with MiXCR into one record per CDR3 protein. Among about 650,000 distinct CDR3 sequences listed, 15% to 18% were seen once. V shed 2 bases, J shed 5 bases, and the junction held 6 bases outside the gene matches. The CDR3 is 15 residues long. Germline V gene data show CDR1 as MNHNS and CDR2 as SASEGT. This sequence joins TRBV6-1 and TRBJ2-3, with 8 bases fitting TRBD2. This TCR was recovered from a man aged 50-60 years who received an inactivated influenza vaccine. The sequenced sample was PBMCs from blood, obtained 11 to 12 days after vaccination. CDR3 in DNA: TGTGCCAGCAGTGAATCCCCAGCGGGGGTAGATACGCAGTATTTT. Amino acid sequence: CASSESPAGVDTQYF.